This is a list of T cell receptor beta chains from one sample in a study of early T cells in non-severe SARS-CoV-2 infection. MiXCR was run by TCRdb on the 5' RACE reads, yielding one entry per CDR3 protein. The repertoire consists of 40,000 or so distinct CDR3 sequences, with roughly 11% occurring once and the leading ten covering roughly 22%. Sequencing used whole blood. These receptors all stem from an adult who was a healthcare worker with PCR-confirmed SARS-CoV-2 infection or an uninfected control (not recorded which). Both conserved end residues are part of each CDR3. D genes are given only for firm matches. Size is stated for part of the rows, as once, few or many counts, or as a class when the clone is expanded.

j_gene | abundance | d_gene | v_gene | CDR3aa | CDR3nt
TRBJ2-7 | many | TRBD1 | TRBV4-2 | CASSPGTGFYEQYF | TGTGCCAGTTCACCCGGGACAGGTTTTTACGAGCAGTACTTC
TRBJ2-7 | NA | NA | TRBV2 | CASSWTVVSYEQYF | TGTGCCAGCAGTTGGACAGTTGTATCCTACGAGCAGTACTTC
TRBJ1-1 | few | NA | TRBV6-1 | CASRKNTEAFF | TGTGCCAGCAGGAAGAACACTGAAGCTTTCTTT
TRBJ2-7 | many | NA | TRBV2 | CASRTNYEQYF | TGTGCCAGCAGGACAAACTACGAGCAGTACTTC
TRBJ1-1 | NA | NA | TRBV12-3/TRBV12-4 | CASSLESGLNTEAFF | TGTGCCAGCAGTTTGGAAAGCGGATTGAACACTGAAGCTTTCTTT
TRBJ2-3 | NA | TRBD1 | TRBV6-4 | CASSADRGSTDTQYF | TGTGCCAGCAGTGCCGACAGGGGGTCCACAGATACGCAGTATTTT
TRBJ2-7 | many | NA | TRBV29-1 | CSVAVGKGEQYF | TGCAGCGTTGCCGTGGGGAAGGGGGAGCAGTACTTC
TRBJ1-5 | few | NA | TRBV18 | CASSPTDNQPQHF | TGTGCCAGCTCACCAACTGACAATCAGCCCCAGCATTTT
TRBJ1-2 | NA | NA | TRBV11-2 | CASSFRDGYTF | TGTGCCAGCAGCTTCAGGGATGGCTACACCTTC
TRBJ1-3 | few | NA | TRBV29-1 | CSVVTQDSSGNTIYF | TGCAGCGTTGTGACACAGGACAGCTCTGGAAACACCATATATTTT
TRBJ1-4 | many | NA | TRBV7-9 | CASSLGQGTDEKLFF | TGTGCCAGCAGCTTAGGGCAGGGAACCGACGAAAAACTGTTTTTT
TRBJ1-1 | NA | NA | TRBV6-2/TRBV6-3 | CASSYSHTEAFF | TGTGCCAGCAGTTACAGTCACACTGAAGCTTTCTTT
TRBJ1-2 | NA | NA | TRBV29-1 | CSVGDGTFYGYTF | TGCAGCGTCGGGGACGGAACCTTCTATGGCTACACCTTC
TRBJ2-3 | NA | TRBD2 | TRBV10-2 | CASREGLAASSDTQYF | TGCGCCAGCAGAGAGGGACTAGCGGCAAGTTCAGATACGCAGTATTTT
TRBJ2-7 | few | NA | TRBV6-6 | CASSGPSVGVNYEQYF | TGTGCCAGCAGTGGACCTAGCGTCGGAGTGAACTACGAGCAGTACTTC
TRBJ1-5 | few | NA | TRBV6-5 | CASSYSGSNSNQPQHF | TGTGCCAGCAGTTACTCTGGCAGCAATAGCAATCAGCCCCAGCATTTT
TRBJ2-3 | many | NA | TRBV4-2 | CASSQEWLSTDTQYF | TGTGCCAGCAGCCAAGAATGGCTGAGCACAGATACGCAGTATTTT
TRBJ2-5 | NA | TRBD2 | TRBV5-4 | CASSHRALAGRQETQYF | TGTGCCAGCAGCCACAGGGCCCTAGCGGGACGCCAAGAGACCCAGTACTTC
TRBJ2-6 | many | NA | TRBV28 | CASSFLTDSGANVLTF | TGTGCCAGCAGTTTCCTCACCGATTCTGGGGCCAACGTCCTGACTTTC
TRBJ2-4 | many | TRBD1 | TRBV19 | CASSAKTGSGTKNIQYF | TGTGCCAGTAGTGCCAAGACAGGGAGTGGAACCAAAAACATTCAGTACTTC
TRBJ1-2 | few | TRBD1 | TRBV28 | CASSAGQGGYGYTF | TGTGCCAGCAGTGCCGGACAGGGAGGCTATGGCTACACCTTC
TRBJ2-6 | many | TRBD2 | TRBV5-1 | CASSFLSSGSSAGANVLTF | TGCGCCAGCAGCTTTTTGTCTAGCGGGTCCTCAGCTGGGGCCAACGTCCTGACTTTC
TRBJ2-3 | many | TRBD2 | TRBV28 | CASRTTSGRALPTRDTQYF | TGTGCCAGCAGGACTACTAGCGGGAGGGCCCTACCTACTAGAGATACGCAGTATTTT
TRBJ2-2 | many | NA | TRBV6-5 | CASSYSHTGELFF | TGTGCCAGCAGTTACTCACATACCGGGGAGCTGTTTTTT
TRBJ2-7 | many | TRBD1 | TRBV9 | CASSVELQGRRTEQYF | TGTGCCAGCAGCGTAGAGCTACAGGGGCGCAGAACTGAGCAGTACTTC
TRBJ2-5 | NA | NA | TRBV29-1 | CSVAWARETQYF | TGCAGCGTGGCATGGGCGCGCGAGACCCAGTACTTC
TRBJ1-1 | few | NA | TRBV12-3/TRBV12-4 | CASSKSGRPNTEAFF | TGTGCCAGCAGTAAATCGGGGCGGCCGAACACTGAAGCTTTCTTT
TRBJ2-5 | few | NA | TRBV10-2 | CASSPSLVETQYF | TGCGCCAGCAGCCCTAGCCTGGTAGAGACCCAGTACTTC
TRBJ2-7 | NA | NA | TRBV6-5 | CASSYLRGDSYEQYF | TGTGCCAGCAGTTACTTACGAGGGGACTCCTACGAGCAGTACTTC
TRBJ2-5 | many | TRBD2 | TRBV29-1 | CSGRLSSGEYRTQYF | TGCAGCGGCCGACTCTCCAGCGGGGAGTATCGGACCCAGTACTTC
TRBJ2-5 | NA | NA | TRBV7-2 | CASSQGGTQYF | TGTGCCAGCAGCCAAGGCGGGACCCAGTACTTC
TRBJ1-1 | many | TRBD1 | TRBV18 | CASSLQGAVETEAFF | TGTGCCAGCTCACTACAGGGGGCGGTTGAAACTGAAGCTTTCTTT
TRBJ2-7 | many | NA | TRBV6-5 | CASSSREGLPYEQYF | TGTGCCAGCAGTTCCCGAGAGGGACTCCCCTACGAGCAGTACTTC
TRBJ2-1 | NA | TRBD2 | TRBV20-1 | CSARALAGANEQFF | TGCAGTGCTAGAGCCCTAGCGGGAGCGAATGAGCAGTTCTTC
TRBJ2-1 | many | NA | TRBV3-1 | CASSGVYNEQFF | TGTGCCAGCAGCGGGGTCTACAATGAGCAGTTCTTC
TRBJ2-5 | NA | NA | TRBV19 | CASSIGGTRSETQYF | TGTGCCAGTAGTATAGGCGGGACAAGGTCAGAGACCCAGTACTTC
TRBJ1-1 | few | NA | TRBV4-3 | CASSPDEQGPTEAFF | TGCGCCAGCAGCCCAGACGAACAGGGCCCCACTGAAGCTTTCTTT
TRBJ2-1 | few | TRBD2 | TRBV7-8 | CASSDVAGINEQFF | TGTGCCAGCAGCGACGTAGCGGGAATCAATGAGCAGTTCTTC
TRBJ1-4 | many | TRBD1 | TRBV12-3/TRBV12-4 | CASSNTRTGWDEKLFF | TGTGCCAGCAGCAACACCAGGACAGGTTGGGATGAAAAACTGTTTTTT
TRBJ2-5 | NA | TRBD2 | TRBV7-2 | CASSPVVAGRETQYF | TGTGCCAGCAGCCCCGTGGTAGCGGGAAGGGAGACCCAGTACTTC
TRBJ2-1 | many | NA | TRBV5-8 | CASSNGQPYNEQFF | TGTGCCAGCAGCAATGGACAGCCCTACAATGAGCAGTTCTTC